This T cell receptor beta chain was sequenced for a study of T cell repertoires in cytomegalovirus infection. Study in general: CMV epitopes, recently identified HLA-C-restricted and well-studied HLA-B-restricted, were used.

General observations from the study: Ex vivo, HLA-C-restricted CMV-specific TCR beta clonotypes prevailed over the rest of the response.

TCRdb reanalysed the reads using MiXCR and keeps one entry per CDR3 protein. The repertoire holds about 770,000 distinct CDR3 sequences, with almost 30% as singletons. This clonotype was found many times. Its cognate antigen is unknown. Germline values: CDR1 SGHVS, CDR2 FNYEAQ. The CDR3 consists of 14 residues. Deletions cut 1 base from V and 6 bases from J, with 11 bases between. The clonotype was recovered from a human donor in good health (CMV status not recorded). Some clones in this sample may be carry-over from other donors' samples. J is TRBJ2-3 and V is TRBV7-6, with D unclear. Sequenced here: cultured CD8+ T cells from PBMCs, sampled from culture after CMV antigen stimulation. The CDR3 region is CASSLGAGPDTQYF. CDR3 sequence (DNA): TGTGCCAGCAGCTTAGGGGCAGGTCCCGATACGCAGTATTTT.